These 27 T cell receptor beta chains originate from one sample sequenced in a study of T cell responses to AZD1222 COVID-19 vaccine. Clones were read by immunoSEQ multiplex PCR, and TCRdb kept only the in-frame ones, dropping some. The data contain about 96,000 clones, 80% to 90% of them seen just once; the ten biggest clones take up 1.6%. The sequencing used peripheral blood, collected on day 0 of AZD1222 vaccination. The receptors come from an adult in good health.

The V and J genes are TRBV27 and TRBJ1-3, with TRBD1 matching over 8 bases. The V segment lost 5 bases and the J segment 2 bases; nucleotides outside the gene matches: 5. Germline-derived CDR1 and CDR2 are MNHEY and SMNVEV (reference sequence). The CDR3 is 15 amino acids. The CDR3 loop reads CASSIGQGTGNTIYF. The CDR3 coding sequence is TGTGCCAGCAGTATCGGACAGGGAACTGGAAACACCATATATTTT.

The rearrangement links TRBV7-8 to TRBJ1-6; the D gene is possibly TRBD1 (6 bases). The V end lost 4 bases, the J end lost 8 bases, and 21 bases lay between the germline ends. In germline, CDR1 is SGHVS, CDR2 FQNEAQ. The CDR3 runs 17 residues. Here the CDR3 reads CASSSPLGGGSDSPLHF. In nucleotides, the CDR3 is TGTGCCAGCAGCTCACCACTAGGGGGGGGCAGTGATTCACCCCTCCACTTT.

The chain couples TRBV28 to TRBJ1-3; D not certain. The V gene's germline CDR1 is MDHEN and CDR2 SYDVKM. This CDR3 is 13 amino acids long. The ends were cut back, 3 bases at V and 2 bases at J, with 5 bases in the middle. In DNA, the CDR3 is TGTGCCAGCAGTTTCGGGGCTGGAAACACCATATATTTT. Its protein product is CASSFGAGNTIYF.

The V gene is TRBV6-6, the J gene TRBJ1-5, with unresolved D. This CDR3 has 12 amino acids. Germline V gene lookup returns CDR1 MNHNY and CDR2 SVGAGI (reference sequence). The V end was cut by 8 bases, the J end by 2 bases, with 7 bases between. The CDR3 protein is CASANGNQPQHF. Written as DNA, the CDR3 is TGTGCCAGCGCTAACGGCAATCAGCCCCAGCATTTT.

The J gene is TRBJ2-1, the V gene TRBV30; perhaps TRBD2 as D (6 bases). The V gene lost 2 bases and the J gene lost 3 bases, with 11 bases spanning the gap. The CDR3 extends over 14 amino acids. The germline V gene encodes CDR1 GTSNPN and CDR2 SVGIG (reference sequence). CDR3 nucleotides: TGTGCCTGGAGTTCCGGGACTCGCTACAATGAGCAGTTCTTC. Translating it yields CAWSSGTRYNEQFF.

The chain employs TRBV10-3 and TRBJ1-5; 8 nucleotides match TRBD1. CDR1 ENHRY and CDR2 SYGVKD come from the germline V gene. This CDR3 is built from 15 residues. V was clipped by 2 bases and J by 4 bases; unmatched bases: 4. CDR3 DNA sequence: TGTGCCATCAGTGAGACGGACAGGGAGAATCAGCCCCAGCATTTT. It encodes CAISETDRENQPQHF.

The rearrangement links TRBV27 to TRBJ1-4; D gene unclear. From germline, CDR1 is MNHEY and CDR2 SMNVEV (reference sequence). With 2 bases removed from V and 0 bases from J, the gap between germline ends came to 7 bases. The CDR3 has 15 amino acids. CDR3: CASSLDGATNEKLFF. CDR3 bases: TGTGCCAGCAGTTTAGACGGCGCAACTAATGAAAAACTGTTTTTT.

The chain carries TRBV4-3 and TRBJ1-3, with TRBD1 as a possible D gene (6 bases). V was pared by 3 bases and J by 0 bases, with 27 bases between. The CDR3 sequence is 21 residues long. Per germline, CDR1 LGHNA and CDR2 YSLEER. The CDR3 DNA sequence: TGCGCCAGCAGCCATTCGAACCCCCTGCCGAGGGGGGTATACTCTGGAAACACCATATATTTT. It is translated as CASSHSNPLPRGVYSGNTIYF.

The chain carries TRBV9 and TRBJ2-1; D perhaps matches TRBD2 (5 bases). V was cut by 3 bases and J by 12 bases, with 25 bases left in between. The CDR3 has 16 amino acids. Per the germline V gene, CDR1 is SGDLS and CDR2 is YYNGEE. The CDR3: CASSDGGVKRSRAQFF. The DNA of the CDR3 is TGTGCCAGCAGCGACGGAGGTGTAAAGCGGTCTCGAGCGCAGTTCTTC. Supplemented by reference TRBV9 and TRBJ2-1, the full variable domain reads DSGVTQTPKHLITATGQRVTLRCSPRSGDLSVYWYQQSLDQGLQFLIQYYNGEERAKGNILERFSAQQFPDLHSELNLSSLELGDSALYFCASSDGGVKRSRAQFFGPGTRLTVL.

The genes are TRBV4-3 and TRBJ1-2, with TRBD1 identical over 10 bases. J lost 3 bases, V lost 1 base, and 5 bases had no gene match. The CDR3 spans 16 residues. From germline, CDR1 is LGHNA and CDR2 YSLEER. CDR3 coding DNA: TGCGCCAGCAGCCAAGCGGGACAGGGGCCCGACTATGGCTACACCTTC. Translation: CASSQAGQGPDYGYTF.

J is TRBJ1-1 and V is TRBV30; TRBD1 matches at 7 bases. This CDR3 contains 13 residues. J lost 2 bases, V lost 7 bases, and 7 bases had no gene match. Germline V CDR1 and CDR2: GTSNPN, SVGIG (reference sequence). The CDR3 is CASKGQSNTEAFF. For the CDR3, the DNA is TGTGCCTCGAAGGGACAGAGCAACACTGAAGCTTTCTTT.

The chain joins TRBV12-3 or TRBV12-4 to TRBJ1-5; the D gene is possibly TRBD1 (5 bases). V was trimmed by 5 bases and J by 2 bases, leaving 7 bases between them. The CDR3 is made up of 13 amino acids. CDR3 residues: CASSGGGNQPQHF. CDR3 nucleotide sequence: TGTGCCAGCAGTGGGGGGGGCAATCAGCCCCAGCATTTT.

The chain carries TRBV12-3 or TRBV12-4 and TRBJ1-1; D may be TRBD1 (5 bases). This CDR3 is 11 amino acids long. The V end lost 6 bases, the J end lost 8 bases, and 10 bases lay between the germline ends. Here the CDR3 reads CASRERGEAFF. The CDR3 nucleotides are TGTGCCAGCAGAGAGCGGGGGGAAGCTTTCTTT.

The count of this clone is one. The chain links TRBV6-5 to TRBJ1-1; D not certain. The CDR3 sequence is 16 residues long. CDR1 is MNHEY, CDR2 SVGAGI, per germline. Trimming left V 0 bases short and J 2 bases short, with 13 bases between. CDR3 residues: CASSYSMGLGNTEAFF. Here the CDR3 DNA reads TGTGCCAGCAGTTACTCGATGGGCTTGGGCAACACTGAAGCTTTCTTT.

This chain joins TRBV11-3 and TRBJ1-5; D unresolved. Between the trimmed V and J ends, which lost 2 bases and 0 bases, there was a span of 11 bases. The CDR3 has 16 residues. Germline CDR1 SGHNT, CDR2 YENEEA. CDR3 in amino acids: CASSLCAAPSNQPQHF. The CDR3 DNA sequence: TGTGCCAGCAGCTTATGCGCGGCCCCTAGCAATCAGCCCCAGCATTTT.

This chain links TRBV11-2 with TRBJ1-5; TRBD1 agrees at 11 bases. This CDR3 region has 13 residues. V lost 9 bases and J lost 6; bases outside the gene matches: 4. Germline V lookup: CDR1 SGHAT, CDR2 FQNNGV. The CDR3 protein is CARPDRGPQPQHF. Here the CDR3 DNA reads TGTGCCAGGCCGGACAGGGGGCCTCAGCCCCAGCATTTT.

The V call is TRBV5-1, the J call TRBJ1-6, with D possibly TRBD1 on 5 matching bases. CDR1 SGHRS and CDR2 YFSETQ come from the germline V gene. The CDR3 contains 17 residues. Between the trimmed V and J ends, which lost 1 base and 0 bases, there was a span of 11 bases. The CDR3 spells CASSLTGLSSYNSPLHF. CDR3 nucleotides: TGCGCCAGCAGCTTGACAGGCTTAAGCTCCTATAATTCACCCCTCCACTTT.

This clone was seen a single time. The chain employs TRBV29-1 and TRBJ1-5; the match to TRBD1 covers 8 bases. V lost 6 bases to trimming and J lost 0 bases; unmatched junction nucleotides: 4. The CDR3 sequence is 14 residues long. Germline V gives CDR1 SQVTM, CDR2 ANQGSEA. CDR3 protein: CSVRQGNSNQPQHF. CDR3 bases: TGCAGCGTACGACAGGGGAATAGCAATCAGCCCCAGCATTTT.

The CDR3: CASSLGPGELFF. The CDR3 region has the DNA TGCGCCAGCAGCTTGGGTCCCGGGGAGCTGTTTTTT. This chain links TRBV5-1 with TRBJ2-2; D not certain. Germline values: CDR1 SGHRS, CDR2 YFSETQ. The CDR3 is 12 amino acids. The V and J ends lost 0 bases and 6 bases respectively, with 3 bases between them.

A word on this clone: One end of the junction does not line up with germline, which may come from a read error. The chain uses TRBV5-4 and TRBJ2-5; D may be TRBD1 (7 bases). Germline lookup yields CDR1 SGHNT and CDR2 YYREEE (reference sequence). The CDR3 covers 15 residues. The CDR3 protein is CASRLGGQIQETQYF. CDR3 sequence (DNA): TGTGCCAGCAGGTTGGGGGGACAGATCCAAGAGACCCAGTACTTC.

The rearrangement links TRBV7-9 to TRBJ2-5, with TRBD2 matching over 10 bases. In germline, CDR1 is SEHNR, CDR2 FQNEAQ (reference sequence). J gave up 4 bases and V 3 bases, and 5 bases lay outside the gene matches. The CDR3 is 15 residues long. CDR3 loop: CASSLPAGGVETQYF. The CDR3 bases are TGTGCCAGCAGCTTGCCAGCGGGGGGGGTAGAGACCCAGTACTTC.

The chain is built from TRBV5-1 and TRBJ1-2; maybe TRBD1 (5 bases). Per germline, CDR1 SGHRS and CDR2 YFSETQ. V was pared by 3 bases and J by 4 bases, with 19 bases between. This CDR3 has 16 amino acids. In DNA form, the CDR3 reads TGCGCCAGCAGCTCCGGACACAGAAGGCCGGGCTATGGCTACACCTTC. Amino acids: CASSSGHRRPGYGYTF. Based on the CDR3 plus reference TRBV5-1 and TRBJ1-2, the full variable domain is KAGVTQTPRYLIKTRGQQVTLSCSPISGHRSVSWYQQTPGQGLQFLFEYFSETQRNKGNFPGRFSGRQFSNSRSEMNVSTLELGDSALYLCASSSGHRRPGYGYTFGSGTRLTVV.

This rearrangement joins TRBV20-1 to TRBJ2-3; 7 bases are a match to TRBD2. Per the germline V gene, CDR1 is DFQATT and CDR2 is SNEGSKA (reference sequence). V lost 3 bases and J lost 1; bases outside the gene matches: 4. This CDR3 is 14 amino acids long. The CDR3 DNA reads TGCAGTGCTAGTGACCGGGGGGGCACAGATACGCAGTATTTT. Translating gives CSASDRGGTDTQYF.

The sample holds one count of this clone. This sequence joins TRBV5-5 and TRBJ1-5; D gene ambiguous. CDR1 and CDR2 (germline): SGHKS, YYEKEE (reference sequence). The CDR3 is 17 amino acids. The V end lost 0 bases, the J end lost 2 bases, and 15 bases lay between the germline ends. CDR3 region: CASSLEGRVSRNQPQHF. In nucleotides, the CDR3 is TGTGCCAGCAGCTTGGAGGGTAGGGTGTCTCGCAATCAGCCCCAGCATTTT.

The chain links TRBV28 to TRBJ1-5, with a tentative D call TRBD1 (6 bases). Germline values: CDR1 MDHEN, CDR2 SYDVKM. The CDR3 runs 14 residues. The germline V and J ends were trimmed by 6 bases and 7 bases, with 16 bases remaining between them. CDR3 protein: CASSRTGSGQPQHF. For the CDR3, the DNA is TGTGCCAGCAGCCGAACAGGGTCCGGCCAGCCCCAGCATTTT.

The CDR3 is CASSRGNRHVYTF. Written as DNA, the CDR3 is TGTGCCAGCAGTCGGGGAAACAGGCACGTCTACACCTTC. This chain uses TRBV27 with TRBJ1-2; perhaps TRBD1 as D (5 bases). Deletions cut 5 bases from V and 10 bases from J, with 17 bases between. The germline gives CDR1 MNHEY, CDR2 SMNVEV (reference sequence). The length of the CDR3 is 13 residues.

The chain has TRBV15 and TRBJ2-5; no firm D call. The V end lost 0 bases, the J end lost 5 bases, and 7 bases lay between the germline ends. Germline V gene data show CDR1 as LNHNV and CDR2 as YYDKDF (reference sequence). This CDR3 has 13 amino acids. The CDR3 loop is CATSREIEETQYF. Written as DNA, the CDR3 is TGTGCCACCAGCAGAGAAATCGAGGAGACCCAGTACTTC.